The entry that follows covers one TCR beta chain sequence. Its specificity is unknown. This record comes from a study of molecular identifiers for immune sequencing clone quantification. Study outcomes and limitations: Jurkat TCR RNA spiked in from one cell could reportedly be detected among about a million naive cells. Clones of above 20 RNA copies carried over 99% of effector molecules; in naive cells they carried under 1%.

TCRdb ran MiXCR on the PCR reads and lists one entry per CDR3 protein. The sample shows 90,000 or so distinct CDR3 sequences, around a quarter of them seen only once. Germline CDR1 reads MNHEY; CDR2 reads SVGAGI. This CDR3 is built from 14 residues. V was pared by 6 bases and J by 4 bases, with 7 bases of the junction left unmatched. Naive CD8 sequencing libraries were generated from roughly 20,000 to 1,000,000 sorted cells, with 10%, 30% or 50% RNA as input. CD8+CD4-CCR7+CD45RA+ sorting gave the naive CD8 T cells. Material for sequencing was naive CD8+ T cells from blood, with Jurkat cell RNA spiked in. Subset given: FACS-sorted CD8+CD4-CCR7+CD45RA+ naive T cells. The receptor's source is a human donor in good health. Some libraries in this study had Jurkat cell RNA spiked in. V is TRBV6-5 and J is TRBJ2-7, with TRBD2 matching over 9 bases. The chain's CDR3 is CASSLLTSGYEQYF. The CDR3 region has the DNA TGTGCCAGCAGCCTATTGACTAGCGGTTACGAGCAGTACTTC.